This TCR beta chain emerged from a study of pediatric ulcerative colitis. This CDR3 has 14 residues. V dropped 5 bases and J dropped 5 bases, with 14 bases sitting between them. Germline V gives CDR1 SGDLS, CDR2 YYNGEE. Comment on this clone: Antigen unknown.

The protocol was immunoSEQ multiplex PCR, while the TCRdb copy is restricted to in-frame clones and leaves out a portion. The sample lists 55,000 to 65,000 clones, more than 60% occurring once. Study results and caveats: Two rectal CDR3 clonotypes occurred in all ulcerative colitis patients.

The sequence was collected from a boy aged 5-17 years with moderate ulcerative colitis. Specimen: blood. This chain uses TRBV9 with TRBJ1-3; TRBD1 might be the D (6 bases). CDR3 sequence (DNA): TGTGCCAGCAGGGGAACAGGGAATCGAAACACCATATATTTT. It translates to CASRGTGNRNTIYF. Full variable domain (outside the CDR3, taken from reference TRBV9 and TRBJ1-3): DSGVTQTPKHLITATGQRVTLRCSPRSGDLSVYWYQQSLDQGLQFLIQYYNGEERAKGNILERFSAQQFPDLHSELNLSSLELGDSALYFCASRGTGNRNTIYFGEGSWLTVV.